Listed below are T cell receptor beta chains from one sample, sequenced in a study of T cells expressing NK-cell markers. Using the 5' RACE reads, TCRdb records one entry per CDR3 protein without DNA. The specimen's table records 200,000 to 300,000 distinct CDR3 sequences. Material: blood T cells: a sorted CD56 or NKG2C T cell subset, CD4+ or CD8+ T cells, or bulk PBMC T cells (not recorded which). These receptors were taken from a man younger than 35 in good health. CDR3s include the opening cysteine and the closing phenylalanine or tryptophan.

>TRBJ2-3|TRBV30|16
CAWSVTGRKRKDTQYF
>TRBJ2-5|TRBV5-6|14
CASSGPGLEETQYF
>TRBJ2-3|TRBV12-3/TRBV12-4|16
CASRSQGSKPGDTQYF
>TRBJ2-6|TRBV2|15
CASTAGPSGANVLTF
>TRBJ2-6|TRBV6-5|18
CASSYSGRRRSGANVLTF
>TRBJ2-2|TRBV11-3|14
CASSTGVLNGELFF
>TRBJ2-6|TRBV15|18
CATSRDRRPSSGANVLTF
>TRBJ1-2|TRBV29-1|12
CSVQAGASGYTF
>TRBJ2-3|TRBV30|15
CAWSAGDGPTDTQYF
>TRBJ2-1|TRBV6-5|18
CASSPGTSGRARSNEQFF
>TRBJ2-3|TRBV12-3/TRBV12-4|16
CASSLPKQGRTDTQYF
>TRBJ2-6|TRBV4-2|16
CASSDRGGSGANVLTF
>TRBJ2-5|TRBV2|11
CASSARETQYF
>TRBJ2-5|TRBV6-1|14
CASKSTGVQETQYF
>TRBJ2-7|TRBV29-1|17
CSVDIRLAGPDSYEQYF
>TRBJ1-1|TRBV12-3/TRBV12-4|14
CASSFQGASTEAFF
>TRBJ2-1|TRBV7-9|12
CASSLLSYEQFF
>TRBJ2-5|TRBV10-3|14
CATGQGDGRETQYF
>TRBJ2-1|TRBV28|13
CAITQGLDNEQFF